A selection of T cell receptor beta chains follows, all from one sample in a study of breast tumors, draining lymph nodes, adjacent tissues. TCRdb re-called the multiplex PCR reads through MiXCR, storing one row per CDR3 protein. The sample has around 190,000 distinct CDR3 sequences; roughly 30% are singletons. The sequenced sample was axillary lymph node tissue. Receptors were obtained from a female donor with breast cancer. Some clones in this sample may be carry-over from other donors' samples. CDR3s include the opening cysteine and the closing phenylalanine or tryptophan. A D gene is named only where the DNA matches it firmly. Expanded clones get a size class; other rows say once, few or many, or leave the size out.

v_call	d_call	j_call	clone_size	cdr3_aa	cdr3_nt
TRBV7-9	NA	TRBJ2-3	NA	CASSLSRGGLPDTQYF	TGTGCCAGCAGCCTAAGTCGTGGGGGCCTTCCAGATACGCAGTATTTT
TRBV4-2	NA	TRBJ1-6	many	CASSQEEGPNSPLHF	TGTGCCAGCAGCCAGGAGGAGGGTCCAAATTCACCCCTCCACTTT
TRBV12-5	TRBD2	TRBJ2-1	many	CATGTSGRGAYNEQFF	TGTGCTACTGGGACTAGCGGGAGAGGCGCCTACAATGAGCAGTTCTTC
TRBV7-6	NA	TRBJ2-7	many	CASSLVHPGVGQYF	TGTGCCAGCAGCTTAGTGCATCCGGGAGTGGGGCAGTACTTC
TRBV6-2/TRBV6-3	TRBD1	TRBJ1-3	once	CATRPAGGF	TGTGCCACCAGGCCGGCAGGGGGTTTT
TRBV7-9	NA	TRBJ1-2	many	CASSSGAAKGYTF	TGTGCCAGCAGCTCTGGGGCCGCTAAGGGCTACACCTTC
TRBV2	NA	TRBJ2-2	NA	CASSTIGELFF	TGTGCCAGCAGTACCATCGGGGAGCTGTTTTTT
TRBV6-6	TRBD2	TRBJ2-5	many	CASRPRGLAVGETQYF	TGTGCCAGCAGGCCCCGCGGGCTAGCGGTAGGAGAGACCCAGTACTTC
TRBV4-1	TRBD1	TRBJ2-7	many	CASSQTGQAYEQYF	TGCGCCAGCAGCCAAACGGGACAGGCCTACGAGCAGTACTTC
TRBV7-6	NA	TRBJ2-5	once	CASSLRLWETQYF	TGTGCCAGCAGCTTACGCTTGTGGGAGACCCAGTACTTC
TRBV7-2	NA	TRBJ2-5	medium-sized	CASSTRVMAQYF	TGTGCCAGCAGCACCAGGGTGATGGCCCAGTACTTC
TRBV11-3	NA	TRBJ2-5	many	CASSLSGPVYQETQYF	TGTGCCAGCAGCTTATCAGGGCCGGTGTACCAAGAGACCCAGTACTTC
TRBV7-2	NA	TRBJ1-4	NA	CASSLGSAGEKLFF	TGTGCCAGCAGCTTAGGGTCGGCCGGAGAAAAACTGTTTTTT
TRBV3-1	NA	TRBJ2-5	many	CASSQVGYWETQYF	TGTGCCAGCAGCCAAGTCGGGTATTGGGAGACCCAGTACTTC
TRBV11-3	TRBD2	TRBJ2-1	few	CASSLSGGPGTYNEQFF	TGTGCCAGCAGCTTATCGGGGGGGCCGGGGACCTACAATGAGCAGTTCTTC
TRBV6-5	NA	TRBJ1-4	few	CASSPATEEKLFF	TGTGCCAGCAGTCCTGCGACAGAAGAAAAACTGTTTTTT
TRBV3-1	NA	TRBJ2-5	NA	CASSQARELDRPQETQYF	TGTGCCAGCAGCCAAGCCCGCGAATTGGACAGACCTCAAGAGACCCAGTACTTC
TRBV10-3	NA	TRBJ2-7	many	CAIMVDRRYEQYF	TGTGCCATCATGGTTGACAGGCGATACGAGCAGTACTTC
TRBV29-1	NA	TRBJ2-1	many	CSVVDPLYNEQFF	TGCAGCGTTGTGGACCCCCTTTACAATGAGCAGTTCTTC
TRBV5-1	NA	TRBJ1-3	NA	CASSFTRNTIYF	TGCGCCAGCAGCTTCACAAGAAACACCATATATTTT
TRBV12-3/TRBV12-4	TRBD2	TRBJ2-7	NA	CASSFTSGDYEQHF	TGTGCCAGCAGTTTTACTAGCGGCGACTACGAGCAGCACTTC
TRBV20-1	NA	TRBJ1-1	few	CSARDQGDTEAFF	TGCAGTGCTAGAGATCAAGGCGACACTGAAGCTTTCTTT
TRBV6-1	TRBD1	TRBJ1-3	many	CASSGTGFLGSGNTIYF	TGTGCCAGCAGTGGGACAGGCTTTTTAGGCTCTGGAAACACCATATATTTT
TRBV3-2	NA	TRBJ1-2	many	CASSQARSETPNYGYTF	TGTGCCAGCAGCCAAGCTAGGTCCGAAACACCTAACTATGGCTACACCTTC
TRBV7-2	TRBD2	TRBJ2-1	once	CASSKTPSGRAGQYNEQFF	TGTGCCAGCAGTAAAACCCCCAGCGGGAGGGCCGGGCAGTACAATGAGCAGTTCTTC
TRBV20-1	NA	TRBJ1-2	NA	CSARKQGIYYGYTF	TGCAGTGCGAGAAAGCAGGGGATCTACTATGGCTACACCTTC
TRBV6-5	TRBD1	TRBJ2-1	few	CASSYTTGGAYNEQFF	TGTGCCAGCAGTTACACGACAGGGGGAGCCTACAATGAGCAGTTCTTC
TRBV27	NA	TRBJ1-2	NA	CASSLSWQDSYGYTF	TGTGCCAGCAGTTTATCTTGGCAGGATAGCTATGGCTACACCTTC
TRBV3-1	NA	TRBJ2-6	NA	CASSQDLAGGANVLTF	TGTGCCAGCAGCCAAGATCTGGCGGGAGGGGCCAACGTCCTGACTTTC
TRBV6-5	NA	TRBJ1-2	NA	CASTSPRVYGYGYTF	TGTGCCAGCACCAGTCCCAGGGTGTACGGCTATGGCTACACCTTC
TRBV5-6	NA	TRBJ1-4	many	CASSFSVFEKLFF	TGTGCCAGCAGCTTTTCGGTTTTTGAAAAACTGTTTTTT
TRBV6-1	NA	TRBJ1-1	NA	CASMAGVATEAFF	TGTGCCAGCATGGCAGGGGTGGCCACTGAAGCTTTCTTT
TRBV20-1	NA	TRBJ1-6	many	CSAQDPGGRAYNSPLHF	TGCAGTGCCCAAGATCCGGGGGGCAGGGCATATAATTCACCCCTCCACTTT
TRBV11-2	TRBD2	TRBJ2-2	many	CASSPGLAVRGELFF	TGTGCCAGCAGTCCGGGACTAGCGGTCAGAGGGGAGCTGTTTTTT
TRBV25-1	NA	TRBJ1-1	NA	CASSGGASRWTEAFF	TGTGCCAGCAGTGGGGGGGCCTCGAGGTGGACTGAAGCTTTCTTT
TRBV3-1	NA	TRBJ1-1	NA	CASSLGGVTEAFF	TGTGCCAGCAGCTTAGGTGGAGTCACTGAAGCTTTCTTT
TRBV20-1	NA	TRBJ2-7	many	CSAREVAEQYF	TGCAGTGCCCGCGAGGTGGCCGAGCAGTACTTC
TRBV20-1	TRBD2	TRBJ2-7	many	CSARDHGLAGGSRLYEQYF	TGCAGTGCTAGAGATCACGGGCTAGCGGGAGGGTCCCGTCTTTACGAGCAGTACTTC
TRBV2	TRBD2	TRBJ2-5	many	CASSGSVVSGGGQETQYF	TGTGCCAGCAGTGGTTCGGTCGTTAGCGGGGGGGGCCAAGAGACCCAGTACTTC
TRBV6-1	NA	TRBJ2-7	many	CASRNYEQYF	TGTGCCAGCAGAAACTACGAGCAGTACTTC